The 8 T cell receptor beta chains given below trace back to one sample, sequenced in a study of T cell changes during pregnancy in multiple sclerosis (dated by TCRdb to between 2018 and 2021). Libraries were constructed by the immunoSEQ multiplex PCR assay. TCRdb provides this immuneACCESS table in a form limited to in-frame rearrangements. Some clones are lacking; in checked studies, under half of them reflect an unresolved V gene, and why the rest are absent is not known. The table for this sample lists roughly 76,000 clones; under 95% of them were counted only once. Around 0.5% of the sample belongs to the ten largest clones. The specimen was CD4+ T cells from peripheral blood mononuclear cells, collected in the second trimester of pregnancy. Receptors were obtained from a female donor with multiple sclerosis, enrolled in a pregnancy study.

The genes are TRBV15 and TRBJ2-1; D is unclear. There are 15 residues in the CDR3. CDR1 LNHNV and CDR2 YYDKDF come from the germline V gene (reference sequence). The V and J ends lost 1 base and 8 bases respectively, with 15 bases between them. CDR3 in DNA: TGTGCCACCAGCAGAGCGGTGATTTTGAGTCATGAGCAGTTCTTC. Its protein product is CATSRAVILSHEQFF.

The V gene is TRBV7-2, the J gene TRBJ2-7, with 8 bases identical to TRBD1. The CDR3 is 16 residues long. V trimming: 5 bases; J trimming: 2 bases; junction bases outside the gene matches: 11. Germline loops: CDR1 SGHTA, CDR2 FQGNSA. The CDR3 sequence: CASSHKGDRHTYEQYF. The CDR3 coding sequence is TGTGCCAGCAGCCACAAAGGGGACAGGCACACCTACGAGCAGTACTTC.

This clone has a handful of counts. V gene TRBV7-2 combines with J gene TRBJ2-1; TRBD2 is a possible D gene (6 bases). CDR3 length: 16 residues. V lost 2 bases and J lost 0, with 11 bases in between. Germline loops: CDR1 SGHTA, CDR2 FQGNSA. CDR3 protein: CASSLRRGDSYNEQFF. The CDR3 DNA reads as TGTGCCAGCAGCTTAAGGCGCGGGGACTCCTACAATGAGCAGTTCTTC.

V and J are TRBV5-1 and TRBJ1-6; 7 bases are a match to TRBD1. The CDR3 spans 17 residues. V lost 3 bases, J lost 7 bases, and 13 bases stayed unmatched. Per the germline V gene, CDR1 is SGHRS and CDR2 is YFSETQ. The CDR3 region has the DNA TGCGCCAGCAGCTCGGGAGTGGATCAGGGGGAGAATTCACCCCTCCACTTT. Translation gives CASSSGVDQGENSPLHF.

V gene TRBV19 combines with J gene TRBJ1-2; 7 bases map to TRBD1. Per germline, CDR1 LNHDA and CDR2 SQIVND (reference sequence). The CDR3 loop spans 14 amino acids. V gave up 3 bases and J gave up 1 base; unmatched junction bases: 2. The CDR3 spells CASSITGVNYGYTF. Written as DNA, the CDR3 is TGTGCCAGTAGTATTACAGGGGTTAACTATGGCTACACCTTC.

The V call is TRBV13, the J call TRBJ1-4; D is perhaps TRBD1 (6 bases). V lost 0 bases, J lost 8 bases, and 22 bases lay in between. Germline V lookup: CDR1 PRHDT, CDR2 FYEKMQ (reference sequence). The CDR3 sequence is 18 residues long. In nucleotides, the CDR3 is TGTGCCAGCAGCTTAGGACAGGGAACGGTAAGAAGACGGGAAAAACTGTTTTTT. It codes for CASSLGQGTVRRREKLFF.

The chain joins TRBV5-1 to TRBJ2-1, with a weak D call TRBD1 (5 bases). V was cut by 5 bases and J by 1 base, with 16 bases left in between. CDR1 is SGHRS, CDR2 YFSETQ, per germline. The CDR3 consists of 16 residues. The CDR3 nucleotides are TGCGCCAGCAGACTTGGTCCAGGGCCGTCCTACAATGAGCAGTTCTTC. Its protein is CASRLGPGPSYNEQFF.

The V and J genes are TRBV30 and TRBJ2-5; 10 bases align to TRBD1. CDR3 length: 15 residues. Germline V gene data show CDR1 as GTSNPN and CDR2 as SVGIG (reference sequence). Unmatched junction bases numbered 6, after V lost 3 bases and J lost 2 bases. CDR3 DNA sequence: TGTGCCTGGAGCCGGGACAGGGGATTTCAAGAGACCCAGTACTTC. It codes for CAWSRDRGFQETQYF.